This T cell receptor (beta chain) comes out of a study of T cell clones after liver transplantation. Study in general: Liver transplant recipients had immunosuppression withdrawal attempted within 2 years. TCRbeta sequencing after a pre-transplant mixed lymphocyte reaction identified graft-donor-reactive clones, later tracked in post-transplant blood. Study-level findings and limits: The donor-reactive repertoire was only partly measurable in a couple of subjects, lacking donor cells.

Generated by immunoSEQ multiplex PCR, the TCRdb table keeps only in-frame clones and is missing some. The sample has fewer than 25,000 clones, around 93% seen once. Points on this clone: What it binds is not known. In the same sample, other DNA sequences code for this CDR3.

Trimming pared 0 bases from V and 4 bases from J, leaving 5 bases between. Germline assignment: CDR1 SGHDT and CDR2 YYEEEE. The CDR3 covers 12 residues. The rearrangement links TRBV5-6 to TRBJ2-7; D call uncertain. The specimen comprised CD8+ T cells from blood, sampled approximately 25 months after liver transplant. The receptor's source is a human patient who received a liver transplant. Some T cells may be transferred from the graft donor. CDR3 protein: CASSLGGYEQYF. The CDR3 coding sequence is TGTGCCAGCAGCTTGGGGGGATACGAGCAGTACTTC. Variable domain in full (rest from reference TRBV5-6 and TRBJ2-7): DAGVTQSPTHLIKTRGQQVTLRCSPKSGHDTVSWYQQALGQGPQFIFQYYEEEERQRGNFPDRFSGHQFPNYSSELNVNALLLGDSALYLCASSLGGYEQYFGPGTRLTVT.